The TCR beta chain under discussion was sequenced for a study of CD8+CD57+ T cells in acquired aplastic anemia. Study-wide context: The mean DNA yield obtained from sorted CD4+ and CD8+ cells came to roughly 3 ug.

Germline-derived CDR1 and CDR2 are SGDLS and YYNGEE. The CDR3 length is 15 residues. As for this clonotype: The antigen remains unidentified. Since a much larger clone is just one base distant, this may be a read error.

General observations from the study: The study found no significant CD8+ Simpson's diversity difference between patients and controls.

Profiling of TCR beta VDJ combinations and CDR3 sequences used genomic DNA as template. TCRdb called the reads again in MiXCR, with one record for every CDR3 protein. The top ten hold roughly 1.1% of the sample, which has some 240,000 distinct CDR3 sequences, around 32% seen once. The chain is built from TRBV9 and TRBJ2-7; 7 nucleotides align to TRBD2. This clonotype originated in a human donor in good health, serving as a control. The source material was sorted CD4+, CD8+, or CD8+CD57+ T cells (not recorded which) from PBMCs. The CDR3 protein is CASSGGLGQTYKQYF. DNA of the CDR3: TGTGCCAGCAGCGGAGGACTAGGACAAACCTACAAGCAGTACTTC. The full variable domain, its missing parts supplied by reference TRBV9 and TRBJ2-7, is DSGVTQTPKHLITATGQRVTLRCSPRSGDLSVYWYQQSLDQGLQFLIQYYNGEERAKGNILERFSAQQFPDLHSELNLSSLELGDSALYFCASSGGLGQTYKQYFGPGTRLTVT.